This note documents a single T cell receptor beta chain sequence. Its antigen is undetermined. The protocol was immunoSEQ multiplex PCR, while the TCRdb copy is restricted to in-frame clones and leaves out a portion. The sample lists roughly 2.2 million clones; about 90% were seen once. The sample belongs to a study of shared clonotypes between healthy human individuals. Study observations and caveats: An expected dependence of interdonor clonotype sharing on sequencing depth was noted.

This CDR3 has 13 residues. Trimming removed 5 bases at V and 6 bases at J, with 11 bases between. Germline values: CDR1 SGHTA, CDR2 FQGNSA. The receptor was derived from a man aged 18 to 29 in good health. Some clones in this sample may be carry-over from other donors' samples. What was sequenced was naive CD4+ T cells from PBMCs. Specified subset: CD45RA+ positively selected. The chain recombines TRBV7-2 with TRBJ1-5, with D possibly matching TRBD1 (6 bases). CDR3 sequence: CASSAQGFQPQHF. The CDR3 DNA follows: TGTGCCAGCAGCGCACAGGGTTTTCAGCCCCAGCATTTT.